These 8 T cell receptor beta chains were all obtained from the same sample, sequenced in a study of blood T cell repertoires in COVID-19. Profiled with immunoSEQ multiplex PCR; TCRdb holds only in-frame clones, not every one. The table records over 90,000 clones, around 92% of them present only once. Sequenced sample: peripheral blood. These receptors all stem from a man aged 18 to 30 with acute or convalescent COVID-19.

This chain connects TRBV7-9 to TRBJ2-4; possible D gene TRBD2, 6 bases. The V end lost 5 bases, the J end lost 0 bases, and 20 bases lay between the germline ends. Germline CDR1 SEHNR, CDR2 FQNEAQ (reference sequence). The CDR3 runs 18 residues. The CDR3 reads CASSPRDFNRKAKNIQYF. The CDR3 DNA reads as TGTGCCAGCAGCCCGAGGGACTTCAATAGGAAAGCCAAAAACATTCAGTACTTC.

The chain links TRBV30 to TRBJ1-2, with D uncertain. Trimming pared 1 base from V and 4 bases from J, leaving 7 bases between. The CDR3 consists of 12 residues. Per germline, CDR1 GTSNPN and CDR2 SVGIG (reference sequence). Written as DNA, the CDR3 is TGTGCCTGGAGTGATTACAGCTATGGCTACACCTTC. Translation gives CAWSDYSYGYTF.

Only a few counts were recorded for this clone. CDR3 coding DNA: TGTGCCAGCTCACTTCAAACAGGGGGCGCGGGCCGGAACACTGAAGCTTTCTTT. Its translation is CASSLQTGGAGRNTEAFF. The chain is built from TRBV18 and TRBJ1-1; 9 bases map to TRBD1. The CDR3 consists of 18 residues. Trimming at V came to 4 bases and at J to 1 base, leaving 13 bases not matched to a gene. Germline-derived CDR1 and CDR2 are KGHSH and LQKENI.

This chain links TRBV27 with TRBJ1-5; a weak D match, TRBD1 (6 bases). V lost 6 bases, J lost 3 bases, and 12 bases lay in between. This CDR3 has 14 amino acids. The germline V gene encodes CDR1 MNHEY and CDR2 SMNVEV (reference sequence). DNA for the CDR3: TGTGCCAGCAGGGGGGCGAGGTACAATCAGCCCCAGCATTTT. Residues: CASRGARYNQPQHF.

V usage is TRBV7-9 and J usage is TRBJ1-1, with a weak D call TRBD1 (5 bases). V shed 4 bases and J shed 4 bases, with 13 bases lying between them. The CDR3 sequence is 14 residues long. In germline, CDR1 is SEHNR, CDR2 FQNEAQ (reference sequence). CDR3 in DNA: TGTGCCAGCAGCTCACTGGGGGGTGGCACTGAAGCTTTCTTT. Its protein is CASSSLGGGTEAFF.

This chain joins TRBV28 and TRBJ2-1; TRBD2 is a possible D gene (7 bases). V lost 7 bases to trimming and J lost 4 bases, with 14 bases between them. The CDR3 runs to 14 residues. The germline gives CDR1 MDHEN, CDR2 SYDVKM. The CDR3 DNA reads TGTGCCAGCATTAAGGGGGGGCGGTACAATGAGCAGTTCTTC. It is translated as CASIKGGRYNEQFF.

This sequence joins TRBV2 and TRBJ1-2; 11 positions agree with TRBD1. CDR1 is SNHLY, CDR2 FYNNEI, per germline. This CDR3 contains 16 residues. J was trimmed by 8 bases and V by 5 bases; bases with no gene match: 13. The CDR3 DNA sequence: TGTGCCAGCAGTCGTCCGGGACAGGGGGATATAGGGGGCTACACCTTC. Its translation: CASSRPGQGDIGGYTF.

This sequence joins TRBV2 and TRBJ1-1; D gene uncertain. CDR1 is SNHLY and CDR2 is FYNNEI in the germline V gene. With 7 bases removed from V and 2 bases from J, the gap between germline ends came to 14 bases. This CDR3 region has 14 residues. CDR3 sequence reads: CASIGLQLNTEAFF. The CDR3 DNA sequence: TGTGCCAGCATTGGCTTACAACTAAACACTGAAGCTTTCTTT.